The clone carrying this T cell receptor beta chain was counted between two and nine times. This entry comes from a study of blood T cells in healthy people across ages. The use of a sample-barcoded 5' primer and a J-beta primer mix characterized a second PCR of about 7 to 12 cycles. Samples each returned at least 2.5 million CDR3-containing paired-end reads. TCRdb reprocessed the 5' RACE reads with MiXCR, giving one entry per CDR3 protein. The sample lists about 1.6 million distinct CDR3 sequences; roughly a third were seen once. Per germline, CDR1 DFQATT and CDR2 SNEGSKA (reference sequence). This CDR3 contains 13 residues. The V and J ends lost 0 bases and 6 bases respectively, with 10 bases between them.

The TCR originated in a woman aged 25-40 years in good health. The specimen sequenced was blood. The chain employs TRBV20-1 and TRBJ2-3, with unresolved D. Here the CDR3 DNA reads TGCAGTGCTAGAGACAACCTGGAGGATACGCAGTATTTT. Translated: CSARDNLEDTQYF.